This T cell receptor (beta chain) was sequenced in a study of cytomegalovirus exposure and HLA in healthy donors (dated by TCRdb to the late 2010s). Study-level background: An earlier analysis of some 500 of the donors reported 250 to 300 Gb of sequence data and around 110 million unique TCR beta sequences from 150 million to 200 million T cells. Genome-wide SNP genotypes for about 65% of the 666 donors were used in a later genetic analysis, which treated that subset as a discovery cohort. An early release covering more than 500 HLA-typed donors comprised 250 to 350 gigabases of sequencing data and roughly 85 million unique TCR sequences. The study was designed to test whether signatures of past pathogen exposure could be identified by cataloging public T cell receptors. A later analysis re-examined previously published TCR beta repertoires from roughly 720 donors and added high-resolution HLA genotyping to investigate patterns of TCR occurrence. Several DR-DQ haplotypes were handled as single units for association and clustering, since linkage in the cohort was strong. The number of typed donors differed by locus: roughly 620-640 for A, B, C, DRB1 and DQB1; some 540 for DQA1; 600 to 610 for DPA1; and about 450 for DPB1. Both class I and class II loci were covered by HLA typing, at four-digit resolution. Every repertoire in the discovery cohort had been generated on one and the same sequencing platform. Rather than using new phenotypic data, the later analysis identified candidate immune exposures from TCR beta sequences and from how often those sequences occurred across donors. To predict cytomegalovirus infection status, the study combined high-throughput TCR immunosequencing, statistical association of individual TCRs with disease status, and machine learning. On average, around 240,000 unique TCR beta nucleotide sequences were sequenced per donor among a few hundred genotyped donors of the cohort, with roughly 19% of those sequences being non-productive. The study profiled the T cell repertoires of 550 to 700 subjects by immunosequencing and related them to cytomegalovirus serostatus. Alongside the repertoire data, information on donor age, sex, ethnicity and CMV serostatus was compiled. Among the roughly 410 genotyped donors, under 90% belonged to the genetic ancestry cluster associated with self-reported Caucasian donors. Besides the first cohort of 666 subjects, a separate validation cohort made up of 120 different subjects was used. An earlier analysis of 500 to 650 of the donors applied high-throughput TCR beta sequencing to assess whether each TCR beta V gene segment acted as functional or pseudogenic. Results the study describes overall, beyond this receptor: Because counts were too low, roughly 17 rarely observed V segments, including chromosome 9 orphons, were left out of the earlier analysis of approximately 580 of the donors. In a later analysis, TCR association rates were found to vary across HLA loci, with the most associated TCRs seen for DRB1 alleles and the fewest for HLA-C alleles. According to the authors, the approach could potentially be generalized to other disease states and immunological phenotypes. Linkage disequilibrium might explain the correlated functional status among segregating V segments, but an unknown experimental factor could not be excluded. The presence/absence analyses assumed that sequencing depth was roughly uniform across donors, and that assumption may not be true. A later genetic analysis reported fewer N-insertions in productive TCRs among donors in an Asian-associated ancestry cluster than the roughly 620-donor mean. Because some donors lacked HLA typing at each locus, the association tests relied only on the typed subset. Broadly in line with IMGT annotations, most TCR beta V segments showed up in productive rearrangements about 87% or about 30% of the time in an earlier analysis of a few hundred of the donors. V-gene and J-gene trimming of TCR beta chains was associated with a missense DCLRE1C variant in a later genetic analysis, and the association was replicated in an independent cohort. While some public TCRs were present in many individuals, most TCR sequences turned up only very rarely across donors. When HLA alleles, especially DR and DQ, strongly co-occurred, TCR associations were difficult to assign to individual alleles. In a later analysis, most CMV-associated TCR beta chains were found to appear HLA-restricted, with HLA associations seemingly driven largely by CMV exposure. A later analysis associated about 17,000 TCR beta sequences with specific HLA alleles at a false discovery rate of 0.05. The classifier was reported to diagnose cytomegalovirus status with high specificity and sensitivity in both the original cohort and the validation cohort. In a later analysis, several top co-occurrence clusters were reported to appear linked to parvovirus B19, influenza, CMV and Epstein-Barr virus. Compared with equally common non-associated chains, HLA-associated TCR beta chains in a later analysis were more clonally expanded and had lower generation probabilities. A few of the identified cytomegalovirus-associated TCR beta chains were confirmed in vitro to be specific for cytomegalovirus antigens. A group of highly shared sequence variants was considered likely to be a technical artifact of the sequencing pipeline. For the cohort, immune exposure information was limited to CMV serostatus. In the study, around 160 TCR beta chains were listed as associated with cytomegalovirus. A further reported finding was that TCR beta sequences accurately predicted the HLA-A and HLA-B alleles for most subjects in the first cohort. This cohort had only TCR beta chains sequenced, and the lack of alpha or paired-chain data limited which features could be detected. Some IMGT-functional V segments, including TRBV6-2 and TRBV6-3, could not be distinguished by the 87-base-pair reads and were therefore excluded.

Of note for this clone: The target of this receptor is not known. Qualities for individual bases were not recorded, and no much larger clone is one base off.

V and J are truncated by 5 bases and 1 base respectively, leaving an intervening sequence of 21 bases. The germline V gene (reference sequence) provides CDR1 SSHAT and CDR2 FNYEAQ. The CDR3 sequence holds 18 residues, the cysteine and phenylalanine included. The read is trimmed to its CDR3 DNA, 54 bases read in frame from base 1. In total, around 600 healthy bone marrow donors made up the cohort. Cohort members were all nominally healthy when sampled, although unrecorded immune exposures were likely present. The donor was CMV seronegative and was included in the group of 352 seronegative cohort members. Each donor provided a peripheral blood sample, and peripheral blood mononuclear cells were used for TCR beta sequencing. The Qiagen DNeasy Blood Extraction Kit was used to extract genomic DNA from the blood cell samples. The method behind the library was the immunoSEQ multiplex PCR assay. The multiplex PCR relied on a mix of 60 forward primers for TCR Vbeta segments and 13 reverse primers for TCR Jbeta segments. The CDR3 region of rearranged TCR beta genes was amplified from genomic DNA with a multiplex PCR assay. The Illumina HiSeq System was used to sequence the amplified TCR beta libraries as 87-base-pair reads. The original methods were these. In a later analysis, tens of millions of unique TCR beta chains were counted across the 500 to 850 repertoires, and around 10 million of these chains were shared by at least two donors. Raw reads were error-corrected and collapsed into unique sequences with a nearest-neighbor algorithm that merged closely related sequences to remove PCR and sequencing errors. Alignment of CDR3 sequences to IMGT reference sequences was used to assign V, D and J gene segments. For a sequence to be retained, a match of at least six nucleotides was required to both a V gene segment and a J gene segment. A rearrangement counted as productive if the CDR3 had no stop codons and remained in frame with V and J, and every other rearrangement counted as non-productive. CDR3 was defined according to IMGT convention as the region running from the second conserved V-encoded cysteine to the conserved J-encoded phenylalanine. In an earlier analysis of around 600 of the donors, sequences lacking an unambiguous match to a single V gene segment were excluded. An earlier analysis of several hundred of the donors called V segments functional above 56.7% productive rearrangements and segregating when the between-donor standard deviation exceeded 5%. A statistical classification framework was built to diagnose cytomegalovirus status from the catalog of TCR beta chain sequences. In a later analysis, TCR nucleotide sequences were compared against IMGT/GENE-DB human TR gene sequences so that V and J genes could be assigned. Using the TCRdist pipeline, a later analysis assigned CDR3 sequences along with most-parsimonious VDJ recombination scenarios. In a later analysis, every TCR beta chain was defined by the combination of its CDR3 amino acid sequence and its V-gene family, and reads without a unique V-gene family were dropped. In a later analysis, approximately 590 highly shared, low-generation-probability nucleotide sequences were removed to address suspected cross-contamination and a sequencing artifact. For each public chain, a later analysis derived a clonal expansion index from normalized ranks of inferred template counts within each repertoire. A later analysis computed generation probabilities with a VDJ recombination model fitted to out-of-frame rearrangements, and checked the results against IGoR. Hypergeometric tests were used in a later analysis to score TCR-TCR, TCR-HLA and TCR-CMV co-occurrence, with a repertoire-size bias correction applied to the TCR pairs. In a later analysis, false discovery rates were estimated by permuting HLA or CMV assignments 20 times. In a later analysis, co-occurring TCRs were grouped with DBSCAN, and TCRdist sequence similarity was added when clustering was performed within HLA-allele-positive subsets. Repertoires with fewer than 30,000 or more than 120,000 public chains, plus five repertoires with anomalous nucleotide sharing, were excluded from co-occurrence clustering. Sourced from immuneACCESS, this table was stored by TCRdb with only in-frame sequences that have V and J called. A share of the clones is absent; for the studies checked, an unresolved V gene accounts for under half, and the remainder has no known explanation. V and J calls and clone size are those listed in that table; D and trimming were worked out from the DNA. Present in this sample are 130,000 to 150,000 clones, roughly three quarters of which were seen just once. The leading ten clones occupy 1.5% to 2% of the sample.

This sequence was found in a woman aged 40-49 years in good health and CMV-seronegative. Sequencing was done on a sample of PBMCs. The chain is encoded by TRBV7-7 joined to TRBJ1-5; tentative D gene TRBD1, with 5 bases matching. Here is the DNA: TGTGCCAGCAGCGCAGGGCGGCAGGGTGACCCCAGCAATCAGCCCCAGCATTTT. This yields the protein CASSAGRQGDPSNQPQHF.